These 10 T cell receptor beta chains came from one sample sequenced in a study of T cell changes during pregnancy in multiple sclerosis. Produced via immunoSEQ multiplex PCR; TCRdb's table is partial and in-frame only. The data hold 80,000 to 100,000 clones, with 80% to 95% observed a single time. Sequencing was performed on peripheral blood, taken after pregnancy. The receptors originated from a female donor with multiple sclerosis, enrolled in a pregnancy study.

This chain joins TRBV9 and TRBJ2-1; 12 bases map to TRBD2. V lost 0 bases, J lost 6 bases, and 10 bases stayed unmatched. In germline, CDR1 is SGDLS, CDR2 YYNGEE. There are 18 residues in the CDR3. CDR3 region: CASSVVSTSGSLPNEQFF. CDR3 nucleotide sequence: TGTGCCAGCAGCGTAGTCTCGACTAGCGGGAGTTTGCCCAATGAGCAGTTCTTC.

The chain joins TRBV30 to TRBJ1-1; 10 bases are a match to TRBD1. The J segment lost 5 bases and the V segment lost 2 bases, leaving 8 bases of the junction unmatched. CDR3 length: 15 residues. Per germline, CDR1 GTSNPN and CDR2 SVGIG (reference sequence). The CDR3 DNA is TGTGCCTGGAGTCTGACCATGGGACAGGGGACTGAAGCTTTCTTT. This translates into CAWSLTMGQGTEAFF.

The chain uses TRBV9 and TRBJ1-1; 9 bases match TRBD1. Trimming took 0 bases from V and 5 from J; bases not matched to a gene: 8. This CDR3 is 16 amino acids long. Germline CDR1 is SGDLS and CDR2 is YYNGEE. The CDR3 loop reads CASSVGTGVGGTEAFF. CDR3 coding DNA: TGTGCCAGCAGCGTAGGGACAGGGGTCGGAGGAACTGAAGCTTTCTTT.

CDR3: CASRRDSSYNEQFF. DNA for the CDR3: TGTGCCAGCAGGAGGGACAGCTCCTACAATGAGCAGTTCTTC. The chain links TRBV27 to TRBJ2-1; 7 nucleotides agree with TRBD1. Germline trimming cut 6 bases from V and 0 bases from J; bases unmatched to any gene: 2. This CDR3 is built from 14 residues. Germline V gene lookup returns CDR1 MNHEY and CDR2 SMNVEV (reference sequence).

The CDR3 bases are TGCGCCAGCAGCTCAAACAGGGGTAGTGTAACTGAAGCTTTCTTT. Protein: CASSSNRGSVTEAFF. This chain uses TRBV5-1 with TRBJ1-1; 7 nucleotides line up with TRBD1. CDR1 and CDR2 (germline): SGHRS, YFSETQ. This CDR3 comprises 15 residues. J lost 5 bases, V lost 3 bases, and 10 bases had no gene match.

This chain joins TRBV28 and TRBJ2-2; the D is unclear. The CDR3 is made up of 13 amino acids. Germline assignment: CDR1 MDHEN and CDR2 SYDVKM. Trimming left V 8 bases short and J 3 bases short, with 10 bases between. As DNA, the CDR3 is TGTGCCAGCTCCGACGGAGACACCGGGGAGCTGTTTTTT. Residues: CASSDGDTGELFF.

The chain is built from TRBV19 and TRBJ2-2, with 13 bases that match TRBD2. Germline trimming cut 1 base from V and 0 bases from J; bases unmatched to any gene: 5. Looked up from germline, CDR1 is LNHDA and CDR2 is SQIVND (reference sequence). The CDR3 is 19 residues long. The CDR3 DNA sequence: TGTGCCAGTAGTATAGGGGGACTAGCGGGGTTCGCGAACACCGGGGAGCTGTTTTTT. It specifies CASSIGGLAGFANTGELFF. Using reference TRBV19 and TRBJ2-2 for the parts outside the CDR3, the full variable domain is DGGITQSPKYLFRKEGQNVTLSCEQNLNHDAMYWYRQDPGQGLRLIYYSQIVNDFQKGDIAEGYSVSREKKESFPLTVTSAQKNPTAFYLCASSIGGLAGFANTGELFFGEGSRLTVL.

The V and J genes are TRBV2 and TRBJ2-5; 11 positions agree with TRBD2. The junction had 6 bases not matched to a gene; V was cut back by 4 bases and J by 5 bases. Germline V gene sequence: CDR1 SNHLY, CDR2 FYNNEI. CDR3 size: 15 residues. CDR3 coding DNA: TGTGCCAGCAGTGTGACTAGCGGGACGATGGAGACCCAGTACTTC. Translated: CASSVTSGTMETQYF.

The rearrangement uses TRBV7-2 and TRBJ2-3; TRBD2 is a possible D gene (5 bases). The CDR3 length is 13 residues. Looked up from germline, CDR1 is SGHTA and CDR2 is FQGNSA. Trimming took 8 bases from V and 2 from J, leaving 11 bases between them. The CDR3 loop reads CASRAASTDTQYF. The CDR3 coding sequence is TGTGCCAGCCGAGCGGCCTCCACAGATACGCAGTATTTT.

V gene TRBV30 combines with J gene TRBJ1-2; D gene unclear. The CDR3 runs to 16 residues. The V end lost 0 bases, the J end lost 3 bases, and 17 bases lay between the germline ends. Germline CDR1 and CDR2: GTSNPN and SVGIG (reference sequence). CDR3: CAWSVRTLWAYYGYTF. In DNA form, the CDR3 reads TGTGCCTGGAGTGTAAGGACTCTATGGGCATACTATGGCTACACCTTC.